The clone carrying this T cell receptor beta chain was detected ten times or more. Its antigen is unidentified. This CDR3 is 14 amino acids long. The V segment lost 5 bases and the J segment 3 bases; nucleotides outside the gene matches: 9. Per the germline V gene, CDR1 is GTSNPN and CDR2 is SVGIG (reference sequence). The data are from a study of metastatic and nonmetastatic thyroid tumors. Study outcomes and limitations: TCR beta diversity was reportedly significantly higher in malignant thyroid tumors than benign nodules, in blood and tumor.

Before thyroid surgery, none of the patients had received any treatment. Original processing methods: Construction of a distant-metastasis classifier for papillary thyroid cancer relied on CDR3 differences across clinicopathological groups. TCRdb ran MiXCR on the PCR reads. The V and J calls reflect TCRdb's pipeline rather than the authors' work. The sample includes some 33,000 clones, around 7.4% of them seen just once. V is TRBV30 and J is TRBJ1-2; 7 bases line up with TRBD1. The sequence derives from a female donor with papillary thyroid cancer or a benign thyroid nodule (not recorded which). Some clones in this sample may be carry-over from other donors' samples. The material sequenced was blood. CDR3 loop: CAWAKTGPYYGYTF. CDR3 nucleotides: TGTGCCTGGGCAAAGACAGGGCCCTACTATGGCTACACCTTC.